This TCR beta chain was captured by sequencing in a study of T cells in Graves' hyperthyroidism and ophthalmopathy. In this sample, this clonotype turned up many times. These patients, aged 18 to 65, had recently diagnosed hyperthyroidism lasting under 2 months. Amplified TCR beta CDR3 regions came from RNA transcripts. Initially, a first-round RT-PCR of the TCR CDR3 employed the HTBI primer set. TCRdb ran MiXCR on the multiplex PCR reads and lists one entry per CDR3 protein. Of roughly 700,000 distinct CDR3 sequences listed, around 13% are singletons. Germline CDR1 is KGHSH and CDR2 is LQKENI. The CDR3 is made up of 14 amino acids. V gave up 3 bases and J gave up 8 bases, with 13 bases separating them.

The material sequenced was blood. The V call is TRBV18, the J call TRBJ1-4, with a tentative D call TRBD1 (5 bases). The receptor was derived from a woman aged 18-30 years with Graves' hyperthyroidism. The CDR3 loop reads CASSPMGLREKLFF. The CDR3 nucleotides are TGTGCCAGCTCACCTATGGGACTACGGGAAAAACTGTTTTTT.